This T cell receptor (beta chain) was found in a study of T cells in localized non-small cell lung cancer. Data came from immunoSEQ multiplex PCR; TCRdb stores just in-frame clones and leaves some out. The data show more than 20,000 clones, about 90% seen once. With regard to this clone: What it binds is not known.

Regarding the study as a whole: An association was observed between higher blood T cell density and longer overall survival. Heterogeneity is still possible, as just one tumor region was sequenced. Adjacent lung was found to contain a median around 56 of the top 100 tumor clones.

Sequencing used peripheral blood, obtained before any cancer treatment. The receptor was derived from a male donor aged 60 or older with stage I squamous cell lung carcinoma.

CDR3 sequence (DNA): TGTGCCAGTAGTATAACTAACTATGGCTACACCTTC. Residues: CASSITNYGYTF. This chain links TRBV19 with TRBJ1-2; D uncertain. The V end was cut by 2 bases, the J end by 0 bases, with 1 base between. Germline V gives CDR1 LNHDA, CDR2 SQIVND (reference sequence). The CDR3 runs to 12 residues.